One and the same sample provided the 16 T cell receptor beta chains below, sequenced in a study of cytomegalovirus exposure and HLA in healthy donors (dated by TCRdb to the late 2010s). The library was prepared using the immunoSEQ multiplex PCR assay. The multiplex PCR relied on a mix of 60 forward primers for TCR Vbeta segments and 13 reverse primers for TCR Jbeta segments. TCRdb's version of the immuneACCESS table is confined to in-frame rearrangements and falls short of the full clone set. An unresolved V gene accounts for under half of the shortfall where checked; the remainder is of unknown origin. The sample table lists roughly 190,000 clones, over 80% of them with a count of one. The top ten clones comprise 6.3% of the sample. Material for sequencing was PBMCs. The receptors were gathered from a man aged 35-49 years in good health and CMV-seropositive.

The chain employs TRBV19 and TRBJ2-1; 11 positions match TRBD2. With V trimmed by 7 bases and J by 0 bases, 20 bases remained unmatched. CDR1 and CDR2 from the germline V gene are LNHDA and SQIVND (reference sequence). CDR3 size: 21 residues. For the CDR3, the DNA is TGTGCCAGTACCCTACCCCACCTAGCGGGGGGCCCCAGGAGCTCCTACAATGAGCAGTTCTTC. This codes for CASTLPHLAGGPRSSYNEQFF.

The CDR3 here is CASGAGPTTDTQYF. The CDR3 DNA reads TGTGCCAGCGGAGCGGGTCCTACCACAGATACGCAGTATTTT. V is TRBV6-5 and J is TRBJ2-3, with D possibly being TRBD2 (6 bases). Trimming took off 8 bases at V and 2 bases at J, with 14 bases between the two ends. Germline V lookup: CDR1 MNHEY, CDR2 SVGAGI. CDR3 size: 14 residues.

This clone has just a few counts. This chain links TRBV30 with TRBJ2-3, with 8 positions matching TRBD1. After removal of 2 bases from V and 1 base from J, the junction contained 2 bases not matched to a gene. This CDR3 is built from 14 residues. CDR1 is GTSNPN, CDR2 SVGIG, per germline (reference sequence). The CDR3 bases are TGTGCCTGGAGTTCGGGACAGGGCACAGATACGCAGTATTTT. This codes for CAWSSGQGTDTQYF.

The chain uses TRBV5-4 and TRBJ1-1; perhaps TRBD1 as D (6 bases). Germline V gene data show CDR1 as SGHNT and CDR2 as YYREEE (reference sequence). The CDR3 totals 17 residues. Trimming left V 4 bases short and J 0 bases short, with 19 bases between. The CDR3 coding sequence is TGTGCCAGCAGCCGCCCTGGAGGACAGACTATGAACACTGAAGCTTTCTTT. Translation gives CASSRPGGQTMNTEAFF.

The rearrangement uses TRBV28 and TRBJ2-7; a possible D gene is TRBD1 (6 bases). Germline V gene data show CDR1 as MDHEN and CDR2 as SYDVKM. This CDR3 contains 14 residues. The V end was cut by 6 bases, the J end by 3 bases, with 15 bases between. The CDR3 bases are TGTGCCAGCAGGTCCCCGGGACACATCTACGAGCAGTACTTC. The encoded protein is CASRSPGHIYEQYF.

In this sample, this clone is medium-sized (0.01 to 0.1%). The CDR3 loop reads CASSIAGRDYNEQFF. CDR3 bases: TGTGCCAGTAGTATAGCTGGCAGGGATTACAATGAGCAGTTCTTC. V gene TRBV19 combines with J gene TRBJ2-1; D perhaps matches TRBD1 (5 bases). The V end was cut by 1 base, the J end by 4 bases, with 11 bases between. The germline V gene has CDR1 LNHDA and CDR2 SQIVND (reference sequence). The CDR3 totals 15 residues.

V and J are TRBV23-1 and TRBJ2-2, with D possibly matching TRBD2 (6 bases). TRBV23-1 belongs to the ORF category, with a function that is uncertain. With 9 bases removed from V and 8 bases from J, the gap between germline ends came to 10 bases. The CDR3 contains 11 residues. In DNA form, the CDR3 reads TGCGCCAGAGGAGGGAAGGGGGAGCTGTTTTTT. It codes for CARGGKGELFF.

The count of this clone is one. Compared with germline, one end of the junction differs, possibly owing to a read error. In DNA, the CDR3 is TGTTCCAGCAGCTTGGGGGGGGATGGCTACACCTTC. As protein: CSSSLGGDGYTF. V usage is TRBV7-9 and J usage is TRBJ1-2, with D possibly TRBD1 on 5 matching bases. CDR1 is SEHNR and CDR2 is FQNEAQ in the germline V gene (reference sequence). The CDR3 has 12 residues.

The rearrangement joins TRBV10-1 to TRBJ2-5; the match to TRBD2 covers 10 bases. CDR1 and CDR2 (germline): WNHNN, SYGVQD (reference sequence). J lost 5 bases, V lost 6 bases, and 9 bases had no gene match. This CDR3 is built from 15 residues. CDR3 in DNA: TGCGCCAGCAGCCCGACTAGCGGGTTTGGTGAGACCCAGTACTTC. This gives the protein CASSPTSGFGETQYF.

The gene calls are TRBV9 and TRBJ1-2, with D uncertain. Trimming stripped 3 bases from V and 8 bases from J, with 17 bases between. Germline V gives CDR1 SGDLS, CDR2 YYNGEE. This CDR3 contains 14 residues. The CDR3 bases are TGTGCCAGCAGCGGCAGACTGCCCTACCGGGGCTACACCTTC. This sequence encodes CASSGRLPYRGYTF.

The chain combines TRBV4-1 with TRBJ2-1, with 9 nucleotides matching TRBD2. Germline V lookup: CDR1 MGHRA, CDR2 YSYEKL. The trim removed 3 bases at V and 9 bases at J, leaving 9 bases unmatched. This CDR3 region has 15 residues. The CDR3 spells CASSHLGGGALEQFF. For the CDR3, the DNA is TGCGCCAGCAGCCATCTGGGCGGGGGGGCCCTTGAGCAGTTCTTC.

V is TRBV13 and J is TRBJ2-3, with no clear D. V was shortened by 8 bases and J by 2 bases, with 8 bases between the two germline ends. CDR3 length: 12 residues. Per germline, CDR1 PRHDT and CDR2 FYEKMQ (reference sequence). The CDR3 region is CASAPVTDTQYF. In DNA, the CDR3 is TGTGCCAGCGCCCCAGTCACAGATACGCAGTATTTT. Drawing the rest from reference TRBV13 and TRBJ2-3, the complete variable domain is AAGVIQSPRHLIKEKRETATLKCYPIPRHDTVYWYQQGPGQDPQFLISFYEKMQSDKGSIPDRFSAQQFSDYHSELNMSSLELGDSALYFCASAPVTDTQYFGPGTRLTVL.

The V gene is TRBV7-6, the J gene TRBJ2-7; D gene ambiguous. Germline lookup yields CDR1 SGHVS and CDR2 FNYEAQ. Trimming shortened V by 3 bases and J by 4 bases, and 7 bases separated the two germline ends. CDR3 length: 12 residues. The CDR3 DNA reads TGTGCCAGCAGCTTTATAATGTACGAGCAGTACTTC. Protein product: CASSFIMYEQYF.

This chain joins TRBV7-8 and TRBJ2-7, with D possibly matching TRBD2 (6 bases). Germline V gives CDR1 SGHVS, CDR2 FQNEAQ. The V gene lost 5 bases and the J gene lost 3 bases, with 14 bases spanning the gap. The CDR3 is 14 amino acids. The CDR3 bases are TGTGCCAGCAGCCGGGACTTTCCCCTCTACGAGCAGTACTTC. Translated, it gives CASSRDFPLYEQYF.

This chain uses TRBV6-5 with TRBJ1-2; D perhaps matches TRBD1 (6 bases). The CDR3 is made up of 13 amino acids. V was pared by 5 bases and J by 6 bases, with 13 bases between. In germline, CDR1 is MNHEY, CDR2 SVGAGI. CDR3: CASSLTGGNGYTF. The CDR3 nucleotides are TGTGCCAGCAGTCTGACAGGTGGGAATGGCTACACCTTC.

This chain links TRBV7-6 with TRBJ1-1, with D unresolved. This CDR3 is built from 13 residues. Looked up from germline, CDR1 is SGHVS and CDR2 is FNYEAQ. Between the trimmed V and J ends, which lost 3 bases and 1 base, there was a span of 6 bases. The CDR3 region has the DNA TGTGCCAGCAGCTTCCGGTCGAACACTGAAGCTTTCTTT. Its translation is CASSFRSNTEAFF.